The T cell receptor (beta chain) under discussion was sequenced for a study of CD8 T cells in ankylosing spondylitis (TCRdb year 2017). General notes on the study: The study profiled T cell receptor beta repertoires in healthy donors and ankylosing spondylitis patients to find disease-linked TCR variants. Samples of peripheral blood were taken, and for ankylosing spondylitis patients, synovial fluid was collected as well. In total, the full study cohort was made up of 95 to 110 healthy donors and 25 ankylosing spondylitis patients.

This clonotype occurred many times. The antigen this receptor binds is unknown. Per-nucleotide qualities are absent, and no much larger clonotype sits a single base away. Sequences SGHDN (CDR1) and FVKESK (CDR2) are obtained from the germline V gene. The junction shows trimming of 4 bases on V and 3 bases on J, plus 15 bases between the germline ends. The CDR3 runs 15 amino acids, cysteine and phenylalanine included. Only CDR3 DNA is held: 45 bases, read in frame from base 1. Paper-wide results and their limitations: Blood from ankylosing spondylitis patients appeared to be characterized by a TCR beta motif made up of eight highly homologous amino acid variants. A CD8+ phenotype was shown by the disease-linked clones, which were found at relatively low frequencies in peripheral blood. The disease-linked clones were reported as significantly enriched in matched synovial fluid samples from ankylosing spondylitis patients. Some motif variants were previously reported in synovial fluid and blood of reactive arthritis patients, suggesting common disease-initiation mechanisms.

Sequencing was carried out with an Illumina HiSeq 2500. Quantitative 5'-RACE with molecular barcodes was the method used to prepare the TCR beta libraries. The paper's processing steps were these. To identify disease-linked TCR variants, a new computational method was used, one built on a probabilistic model of VDJ rearrangement. TCRdb itself trimmed the public reads at Q25 with fastp, ran MiXCR and retained productive beta chains. When rows share a CDR3 protein, they turn into one entry using the most common DNA and genes. V and J calls and clone size were set by TCRdb, not the authors. Here the sample has roughly 250,000 distinct CDR3 sequences; about 9.1% occur a single time. 6.8% of the sample comes from the top ten.

This clonotype was obtained from a male donor with ankylosing spondylitis or in good health (not recorded which). The sequence joins TRBV14 to TRBJ1-1, and possibly TRBD1, on 5 matching bases. The sample comprised blood, either unsorted or a sorted T cell fraction (not recorded which). The nucleotides are TGTGCCAGCAGCCCAATTACCCCGGGACACACTGAAGCTTTCTTT. This is translated as CASSPITPGHTEAFF. With all but the CDR3 taken from the reference TRBV14 and TRBJ1-1 genes, the full variable domain is: EAGVTQFPSHSVIEKGQTVTLRCDPISGHDNLYWYRRVMGKEIKFLLHFVKESKQDESGMPNNRFLAERTGGTYSTLKVQPAELEDSGVYFCASSPITPGHTEAFFGQGTRLTVV.